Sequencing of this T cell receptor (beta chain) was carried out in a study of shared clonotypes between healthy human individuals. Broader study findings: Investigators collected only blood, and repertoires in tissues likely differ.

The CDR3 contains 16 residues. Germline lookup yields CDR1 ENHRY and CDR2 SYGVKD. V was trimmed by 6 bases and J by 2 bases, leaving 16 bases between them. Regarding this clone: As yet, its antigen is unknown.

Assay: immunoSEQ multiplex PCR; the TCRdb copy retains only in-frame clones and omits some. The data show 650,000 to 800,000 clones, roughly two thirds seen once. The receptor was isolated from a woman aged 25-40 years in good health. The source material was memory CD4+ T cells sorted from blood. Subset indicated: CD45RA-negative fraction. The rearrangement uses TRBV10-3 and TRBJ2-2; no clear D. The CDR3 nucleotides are TGTGCCATCAGCGGGTCCGGCAGCCCAAACACCGGGGAGCTGTTTTTT. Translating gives CAISGSGSPNTGELFF.